The T cell receptor (beta chain) described here comes from a study of vaccination and CD4 T cells after COVID-19 (dated by TCRdb to between 2020 and 2023). Study-level background: SARS-CoV-2 positivity had been established in the convalescent patients by nasal swab PCR, and mild disease was recorded in several of these patients and severe disease in one. Six males and four females were included in the convalescent cohort, with two Hispanic individuals, seven Caucasians, two Asians and one multiracial person represented. Participants received two doses of either the Pfizer-BioNTech BNT162b2 vaccine (n=8) or the Moderna mRNA-1273 vaccine (n=2). Post-COVID blood samples were collected from convalescent patients a median of approximately 100 days after diagnosis, with a range of about 35 to 180 days. Post-vaccine blood samples were taken a median of roughly 72 days after the second vaccine dose, with a range of 14 to 241 days. The cultures were stimulated with overlapping spike peptide pools from SARS-CoV-2 and from the common cold coronaviruses HCoV-NL63, HCoV-OC43 and HCoV-229E. Control cultures received a CEFX viral epitope pool as the positive control, an HIV-1 Nef peptide pool as the negative control, or no peptide. In under twelve COVID-19 convalescent patients and a handful of infection-naive healthy vaccine recipients, researchers compared the spike-specific CD4+ TCR repertoire from before mRNA vaccination with the repertoire from after. What the authors observed across the whole study: The number of convalescent patients in the study was relatively small, and the study did not examine early timepoints following natural infection. Of the vaccine-specific clones in convalescent patients, 304 of 307, or nearly all, reacted only to SARS-CoV-2 spike and did not cross-react with common cold coronaviruses. Although the median number of SARS-CoV-2-reactive clonotypes went up from 20 to 25 after infection to 35 to 40 after vaccination, the increase was not significant. In convalescent patients, a median approximately 89% of post-vaccine SARS-CoV-2-reactive clones were detected only after vaccination, suggesting vaccine-specific priming.

The library was obtained by PCR. TCR sequencing of DNA from cultured CD4+ T cells used the Oncomine TCR Beta short-read assay at the Johns Hopkins FTIC core. The QIAamp micro DNA kit was used to extract genomic DNA from the cultured CD4+ T cells. Oncomine TCR Beta libraries from cultured CD4+ T cells were pooled with unique dual indexes and sequenced on an Illumina iSeq 100. The paper's processing steps were these. Non-productive sequences were removed, and CDR3s not starting with C, not ending with F or W, or shorter than 7 amino acids were discarded. Antigen-specific clonotypes were identified using the MANAFEST web application through comparison of peptide-stimulated wells with reference and other culture wells. To be called positive, a clone needed an FDR below 0.05, an odds ratio above 5, and a productive frequency above 0.1% in at least two of three replicate wells. A clonotype was classed as cross-reactive if the clonotype showed significant expansion both in SARS-CoV-2 spike wells and in at least one common cold coronavirus spike condition. CDR3 homology was assessed with Levenshtein distances (stringdist) and unrooted phylogenetic trees (ape) in R version 3.6.1. TCRdb's own reprocessing of the public reads used fastp at Q25 and MiXCR and kept productive beta chains. A single entry per CDR3 protein holds the most common genes and DNA from its merged rows. The V and J calls follow TCRdb's processing rather than the paper's. This sample comprises roughly 7,700 distinct CDR3 sequences, approximately 65% of them detected only once. The ten largest clones add up to 25% to 40% of the sample.

V lost 2 bases and J lost 5 bases; the stretch between them is 5 bases long. According to the germline V gene (reference sequence), CDR1 reads SGHNT and CDR2 reads YYREEE. Counted from cysteine to phenylalanine, this CDR3 has 12 amino acids. Only the CDR3 DNA is retained, 36 bases long and in frame from the first base. The treatment or condition label on this specimen signifies: approximately nine-day PBMC culture with coronavirus spike peptide pools or control peptides (ViraFEST assay). The study used the ViraFEST assay, which expanded antigen-specific T cells with peptide pools and then identified expanded clonotypes by TCR sequencing. The convalescent patients' positive SARS-CoV-2 PCR tests fell between March and December 2020, which was before the Alpha, Beta and Delta variants emerged in the United States. Each well held 2 million to 2.5 million PBMCs cultured with 9 to 10 ug/ml peptide pools in IMDM containing around 5% human AB serum and roughly 10 IU/ml IL-2. On days 3 and 7, half of the culture medium was replaced with fresh IL-2-containing medium. After approximately eleven days of culture, CD4+ T cells were isolated by negative selection with the EasySep CD4+ T cell isolation kit. PBMCs were separated from whole blood using Ficoll-Paque Plus gradient centrifugation and then either used fresh or cryopreserved at -140C. Triplicate wells were generally used for each culture condition.

On this clonotype itself: Its antigen specificity is not known. One base away there is no much larger clone; base qualities are not given.

The sample taken for sequencing was CD4+ T cells from blood, cultured in vitro. This TCR derives from a human donor who had recovered from COVID-19. This chain joins TRBV5-4 to TRBJ1-5; the D segment could be TRBD1, given 5 matching bases. The CDR3 here reads CASSLGDQPQHF. The nucleotide sequence is given as TGTGCCAGCAGCTTAGGGGATCAGCCCCAGCATTTT.